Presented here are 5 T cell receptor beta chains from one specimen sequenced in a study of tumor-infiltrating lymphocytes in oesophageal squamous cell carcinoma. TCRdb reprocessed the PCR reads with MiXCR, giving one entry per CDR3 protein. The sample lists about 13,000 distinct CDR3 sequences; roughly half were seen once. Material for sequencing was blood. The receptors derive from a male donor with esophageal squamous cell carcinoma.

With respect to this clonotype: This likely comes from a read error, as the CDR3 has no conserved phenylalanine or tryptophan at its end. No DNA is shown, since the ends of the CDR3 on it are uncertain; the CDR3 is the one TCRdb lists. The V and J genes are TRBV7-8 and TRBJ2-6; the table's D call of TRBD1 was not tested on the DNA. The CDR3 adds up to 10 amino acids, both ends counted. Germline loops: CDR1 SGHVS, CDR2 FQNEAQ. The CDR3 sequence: CASSLRDSHS.

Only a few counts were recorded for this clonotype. CDR3 loop: CASNWEGATQYF. The CDR3 coding sequence is TGTGCCAGCAACTGGGAGGGGGCAACCCAGTACTTC. The rearrangement links TRBV12-3 or TRBV12-4 to TRBJ2-5, with D perhaps matching TRBD1 or TRBD2 (7 bases each). Trimming took off 7 bases at V and 8 bases at J, with 14 bases between the two ends. This CDR3 is 12 amino acids long.

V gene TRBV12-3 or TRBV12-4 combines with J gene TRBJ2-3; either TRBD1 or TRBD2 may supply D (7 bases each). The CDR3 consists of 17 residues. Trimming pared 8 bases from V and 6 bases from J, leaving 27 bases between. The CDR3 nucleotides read TGTGCCAGCGCTGGGACCTCCCAGGGGGGGCGCTCGGATACGCAGTATTTT. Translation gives CASAGTSQGGRSDTQYF.

The CDR3 is CASRRTGGTEAFF. DNA of the CDR3: TGTGCCAGCAGACGGACAGGGGGGACTGAAGCTTTCTTT. The chain carries TRBV7-2 and TRBJ1-1; 10 nucleotides line up with TRBD1. CDR1 is SGHTA and CDR2 is FQGNSA in the germline V gene. The V segment lost 6 bases and the J segment 5 bases; nucleotides outside the gene matches: 3. The CDR3 loop spans 13 amino acids.

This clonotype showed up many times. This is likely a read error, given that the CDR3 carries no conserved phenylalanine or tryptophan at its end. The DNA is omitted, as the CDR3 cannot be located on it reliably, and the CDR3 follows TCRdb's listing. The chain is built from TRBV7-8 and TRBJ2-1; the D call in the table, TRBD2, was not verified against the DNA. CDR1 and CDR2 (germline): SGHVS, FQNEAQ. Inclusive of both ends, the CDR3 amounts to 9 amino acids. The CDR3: CASSSQTAG.